This T cell receptor beta chain was obtained from a study of blood T cells in healthy people across ages (dated by TCRdb to 2013 to 2016). With respect to the entire study: Template switching captured roughly one uniquely barcoded TCR beta cDNA molecule per two T cells in model experiments. The donors were split into four age groups: young (average 16 years), middle-aged (39), aged (more than 60) and long-lived (under 90). Using deep sequencing normalized with unique cDNA molecular identifiers, the study measured how TCR beta repertoire diversity changes with age. For two donors (one aged 18 to 29 and one aged 80 or older), the study analyzed two additional independent replicas of 1 million unique cDNA reads from the same blood draw.

Comments on this clonotype: The antigen it binds to is not known. No base quality values were provided; no much bigger clone lies one nucleotide off.

According to the germline V gene, CDR1 reads SGHRS and CDR2 reads YFSETQ. The V end gives up 7 bases and the J end 2 bases, leaving 8 bases in the junction not matched to a gene. The CDR3, from cysteine to phenylalanine, totals 14 residues. CDR3 DNA is the only sequence kept; it has 42 bases, read in frame from the first base. Systemically healthy Caucasian individuals from Russia, approximately 39 in total and aged about 6 to 100 years, were included as donors. Approximately 9 milliliters of peripheral blood were collected from each donor into EDTA-treated Vacutainer tubes. Ficoll-Paque density-gradient centrifugation was used to isolate PBMCs, with at least 7 million obtained per sample. Trizol reagent was used to extract total RNA from the PBMCs, yielding at least 5 micrograms per sample. The percentages of naive CD45RAhigh/CD27high T cells were determined by flow cytometry on a PBMC aliquot from every donor.

General study outcomes and caveats: Conclusive comparison of naive and antigen-experienced compartments was prevented by the profiling of bulk unsorted PBMCs. Observed TCR beta diversity correlated strongly with the percentage of naive T cells measured by flow cytometry. Because donor CMV infection status was unknown, age-related changes in expanded clonotypes were potentially confounded. Estimates of total diversity based on one million sequenced T cells were considered lower bounds and underestimates. Compared with the aged group, the long-lived group had more naive CD4+ T cells, fewer expanded clones and increased TCR diversity, a pattern suggesting age selection. Observed TCR beta diversity per million T cells fell roughly linearly with age, and a significant reduction was already apparent by age around 39.

Library preparation employed 5' RACE. TCRdb shows the sequencer as Illumina HiSeq 2500. The second PCR ran for about 7 to 11 cycles and used a J-beta primer mix along with a sample-barcoded 5' primer. A unique molecular identifier was introduced onto each TCR beta cDNA molecule by a template-switch 5' adaptor carrying 12 random nucleotides. Each sample yielded at least 3 million CDR3-containing paired-end reads. First-strand cDNA synthesis was performed from all RNA using the Mint cDNA synthesis kit, with priming by a TRBC-specific oligonucleotide. After uracil-DNA glycosylase treatment, a first 18-cycle PCR used universal primers M1SS and BC2_uni_R on all cDNA. The study's own analysis went as follows. Normalization of each sample was performed by random selection of 1 million high-quality reads, each carrying a distinct molecular identifier. Instead of being binned into consensus sequences, reads that shared molecular identifiers were thrown out. MiTCR, set to a Q25 quality threshold and the strictest error-elimination algorithm, was used for CDR3 identification, clonotype clustering and error correction. A nonparametric unseen species model using Euler transformation provided a lower-bound estimate of total TCR beta diversity. The raw public reads went through TCRdb reprocessing: fastp at Q25, MiXCR clone calling, in-frame beta chains kept. All rows with the same CDR3 protein become a single entry with the most common DNA and genes. The V and J calls and clone size are TCRdb's, not the authors'. In all, the sample holds roughly 800,000 distinct CDR3 sequences, and just under 25% of those were seen once. The ten largest account for 9.4% of the sample.

This same sample was also taken into another study, of T cells of mothers and their children. That second publication adds: Nine systemically healthy Caucasian individuals, comprising three mothers and their six children, were included as donors. cDNA synthesis consumed the entire amount of extracted RNA, loaded at about 1.5 ug RNA in each 15 ul reaction. Sample barcodes and 2-4 random nucleotides were added via the M1S primer in the second PCR. Over 8 million TCR beta CDR3 reads came from each mother, compared with millions of reads from each child. TCR recombination output is similarly shaped by thymic selection in related and unrelated pairs, with a minor effect exerted by inherited differences. Normalized repertoire overlap was always slightly but never significantly higher in related than unrelated mother-child pairs. No persistent microchimeric T cell clones were detected, at a sensitivity of approximately 100 clones per million clonotypes. In the study, deep NGS was used to compare the TCR beta repertoires of mothers and children, and features distinguishing related mother-child pairs from unrelated individuals were sought. Mothers averaged around 43 +/- 4 years of age and children averaged about 12 +/- 4 years. After adapter ligation was performed with NEBNext reagents, the libraries were sequenced on an Illumina HiSeq 2000 with 100+100 nt paired-end reads. To prevent cross-contamination, the mother and child libraries were prepared a month apart and were sequenced in separate runs. Between about 500,000 and 2,100,000 distinct TCR beta clonotypes were identified per donor. Naive TCR beta clonotypes were estimated from low-frequency clonotypes matched to each donor's FACS-determined naive share, without sorting.

The rearranged segments are TRBV5-1 and TRBJ2-7; 8 central nucleotides agree with TRBD2. Sequencing was carried out using blood. This TCR was sampled from a boy under 18 in good health. The nucleotide sequence reads TGCGCCAGCGGATATACTAGCGGCGCCTACGAGCAGTACTTC. It translates to CASGYTSGAYEQYF.